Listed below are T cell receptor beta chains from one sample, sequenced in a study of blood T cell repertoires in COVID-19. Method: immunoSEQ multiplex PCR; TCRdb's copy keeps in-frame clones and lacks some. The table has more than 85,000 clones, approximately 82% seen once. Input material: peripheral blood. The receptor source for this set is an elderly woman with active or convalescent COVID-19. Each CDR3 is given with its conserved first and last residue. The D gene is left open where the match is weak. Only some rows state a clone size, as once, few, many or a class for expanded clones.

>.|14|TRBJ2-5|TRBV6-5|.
TGTGCCAGCAGCGAGGAACGTCTTGTGGAGACCCAGTACTTC
CASSEERLVETQYF
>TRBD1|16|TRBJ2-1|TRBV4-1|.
TGCGCCAGCAGCCAAATCCCGGGACAGGGCTACAATGAGCAGTTCTTC
CASSQIPGQGYNEQFF
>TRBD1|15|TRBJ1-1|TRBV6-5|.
TGTGCCAGCAGGGACCGGGACAGGGTAAACACTGAAGCTTTCTTT
CASRDRDRVNTEAFF
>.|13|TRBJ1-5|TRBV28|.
TGTGCCAGCACTGAAGTAGGAGGACAGCCCCAGCATTTT
CASTEVGGQPQHF
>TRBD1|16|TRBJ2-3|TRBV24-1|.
TGTGCCACCAGTGACCCGGGACAGGAAAGCACAGATACGCAGTATTTT
CATSDPGQESTDTQYF
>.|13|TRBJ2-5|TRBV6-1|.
TGTGCCAGCAGTGAACAGGGACAAGAGACCCAGTACTTC
CASSEQGQETQYF
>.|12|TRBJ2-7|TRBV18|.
TGTGCCAGCTCAGCAGGGCACTACGAGCAGTACTTC
CASSAGHYEQYF
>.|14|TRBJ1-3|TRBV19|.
TGTGCCAGTAGTATTACAGGGTCTGGAAACACCATATATTTT
CASSITGSGNTIYF
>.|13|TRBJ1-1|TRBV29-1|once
TGCAGCGTTGAAAGGCAGGGTAACACTGAAGCTTTCTTT
CSVERQGNTEAFF
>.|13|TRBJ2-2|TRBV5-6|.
TGTGCCAGCAGCCTGTCAGTCACCGGGGAGCTGTTTTTT
CASSLSVTGELFF
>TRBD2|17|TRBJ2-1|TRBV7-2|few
TGTGCCAGCAGCTTAGCGGCACTAGCGATCTCCTACAATGAGCAGTTCTTC
CASSLAALAISYNEQFF
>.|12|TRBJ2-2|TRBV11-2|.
TGTGCCAGCAGCTCCTCGGCCGGGGAGCTGTTTTTT
CASSSSAGELFF
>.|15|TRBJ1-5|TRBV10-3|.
TGTGCCATCAGTGAGTCTGGGCATAACAATCAGCCCCAGCATTTT
CAISESGHNNQPQHF
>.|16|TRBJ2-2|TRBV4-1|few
TGCGCCAGCAGCCAAGATTACGGGTTGAACACCGGGGAGCTGTTTTTT
CASSQDYGLNTGELFF
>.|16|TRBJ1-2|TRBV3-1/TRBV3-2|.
TGTGCCAGCAGCCCGGGAAGGACAGACGTGTCTTATGGCTACACCTTC
CASSPGRTDVSYGYTF
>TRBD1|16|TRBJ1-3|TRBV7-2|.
TGTGCCAGCAGCTGGTTACAGGGGATAACTGGAAACACCATATATTTT
CASSWLQGITGNTIYF
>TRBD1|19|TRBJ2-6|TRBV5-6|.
TGTGCCAGCAGCTTGATGGCCGACAGGGGAATTTCTGGGGCCAACGTCCTGACTTTC
CASSLMADRGISGANVLTF
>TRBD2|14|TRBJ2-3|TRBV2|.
TGTGCCAGCACGCGCAGCGGGGGCACAGATACGCAGTATTTT
CASTRSGGTDTQYF
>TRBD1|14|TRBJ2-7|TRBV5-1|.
TGCGCCAGCAGCCCTCAGGGGGCCTCCTACGAGCAGTACTTC
CASSPQGASYEQYF
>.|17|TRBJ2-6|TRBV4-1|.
TGCGCCAGCAGCCAAGATTCTCGGGGAGCTGGGGCCAACGTCCTGACTTTC
CASSQDSRGAGANVLTF
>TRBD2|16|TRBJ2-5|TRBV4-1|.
TGCGCCAGCAGCCAAGATCCGGCACTAGCGGGAGGGAACCAGTACTTC
CASSQDPALAGGNQYF
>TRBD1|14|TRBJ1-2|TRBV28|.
TGTGCCAGCCTTACCGGGGACAGACTATATGGCTACACCTTC
CASLTGDRLYGYTF
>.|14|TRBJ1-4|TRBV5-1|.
TGCGCCAGCAGCCCCACCGGGAGTAATGAAAAACTGTTTTTT
CASSPTGSNEKLFF
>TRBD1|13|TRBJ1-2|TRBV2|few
TGTGCCAGCAGTGAGGACAGGGTATATGGCTACACCTTC
CASSEDRVYGYTF
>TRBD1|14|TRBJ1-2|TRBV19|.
TGTGCCAGTAGCCACACAGGGGACGTGGATGGCTACACCTTC
CASSHTGDVDGYTF
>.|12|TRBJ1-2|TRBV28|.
TGTGCCAGCAGCCCTGCAGGGCTTGGCTACACCTTC
CASSPAGLGYTF
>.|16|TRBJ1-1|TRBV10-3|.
TGTGCCATCAGTGAGTCTCGGAGGGTTACGGGCACTGAAGCTTTCTTT
CAISESRRVTGTEAFF
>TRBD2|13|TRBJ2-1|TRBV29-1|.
TGCAGCGTTGTTGGGGGGGTCTACAATGAGCAGTTCTTC
CSVVGGVYNEQFF
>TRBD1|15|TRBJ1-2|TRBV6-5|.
TGTGCCAGCAGATACCGGGACAGGGGGTACTATGGCTACACCTTC
CASRYRDRGYYGYTF
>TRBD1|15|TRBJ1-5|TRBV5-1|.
TGCGCCAGCAGCTTGGGGTCAGGGGGGAGCCAGCCCCAGCATTTT
CASSLGSGGSQPQHF
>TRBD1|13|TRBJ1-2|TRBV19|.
TGTGCCAGTAGTATCTGGGACAGGGGTGGCTACACCTTC
CASSIWDRGGYTF
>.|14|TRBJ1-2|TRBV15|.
TGTGCCACCAGGGACTGGGGAGGCTTCTATGGCTACACCTTC
CATRDWGGFYGYTF
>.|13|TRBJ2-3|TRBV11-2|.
TGTGCCAGCAGCCACACCCCCGCAGATACGCAGTATTTT
CASSHTPADTQYF
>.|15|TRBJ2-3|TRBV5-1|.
TGCGCCAGCAGCTTGGGTGGCTCTAGCACAGATACGCAGTATTTT
CASSLGGSSTDTQYF
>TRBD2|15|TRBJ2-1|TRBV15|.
TGTGCCACCAGCAGAGGGGTAGCGGGAGGCAATGAGCAGTTCTTC
CATSRGVAGGNEQFF
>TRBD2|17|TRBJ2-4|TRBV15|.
TGTGCCACCACTTCGACTAGCGGAGTTACTGCAAAAAACATTCAGTACTTC
CATTSTSGVTAKNIQYF
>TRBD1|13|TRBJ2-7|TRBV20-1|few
TGCAGTGCTAGTCGGGACAGGGCTACCGAGCAGTACTTC
CSASRDRATEQYF
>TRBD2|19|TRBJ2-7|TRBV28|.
TGTGCCAGCAGTTTATTAGGTAGGGTGGCGGGCGGGAGGGCCCACGAGCAGTACTTC
CASSLLGRVAGGRAHEQYF
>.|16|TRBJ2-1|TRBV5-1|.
TGCGCCAGCAGCTTGGCGGAGACGGGAGTGGGGAATGAGCAGTTCTTC
CASSLAETGVGNEQFF
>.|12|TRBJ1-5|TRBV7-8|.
TGTGCCAGCAGCCCAGAGGGGAGGGTTCAGCATTTT
CASSPEGRVQHF